The source of this TCR beta chain is a study of blood T cell repertoires in COVID-19. Study summary: Collection of acute and convalescent COVID-19 samples took place in the United States, Italy and Spain.

CDR3 length: 17 amino acids. Clinical histories supplied by participants themselves formed the basis of cohort assignment. In the authors' methods: The assay estimated nucleated cells by amplifying reference gene primers. Repertoires were generated with immunoSEQ multiplex PCR, while TCRdb's copy carries only in-frame clones and drops some. The DNA gave D and trimming, while V, J and clone size come from that table. This sample has around 230,000 clones; around 88% occur once, and the top ten carry roughly 2.5%. The genes are TRBV21-1 and TRBJ1-5; the table's D call TRBD1 went unverified against the DNA. TRBV21-1 is a listed pseudogene. Sequencing was performed on PBMCs or T cells enriched from blood (not recorded which). The source is a woman aged 40 to 50 with acute COVID-19. The CDR3 loop reads CASSKKGDRGGNQPQHF. The CDR3 DNA reads TGTGCCAGCAGCAAAAAAGGGGACAGGGGAGGCAATCAGCCCCAGCATTTT.